This TCR beta chain appears in the sequencing data of a study of shared clonotypes between healthy human individuals. The study's findings and limits: Non-shared clonotypes displayed generation probabilities falling below those of clonotypes present in all four donors. Memory subsets generally showed lower estimated richness than naive subsets.

A word on this clone: Its antigen is unidentified.

The study drew its donors from healthy HIV-negative adults without recent acute infections or vaccinations. CDR3 size: 12 residues. Trimming removed 6 bases from V and 4 bases from J, with 10 bases in between. The V gene's germline CDR1 is MDHEN and CDR2 SYDVKM. Libraries were prepared by immunoSEQ multiplex PCR; TCRdb keeps only in-frame clonotypes and omits some of them. Among 2 million to 2.5 million clones listed, 93% were seen once. The sequenced sample was naive CD4+ T cells from PBMCs. Subset defined: CD45RA+ positively selected. This sequence originates from a man in his late teens or twenties in good health. Some clones in this sample may be carry-over from other donors' samples. The chain joins TRBV28 to TRBJ2-7, with D possibly TRBD2 on 6 matching bases. This chain's CDR3 is CASRLGRYEQYF. CDR3 nucleotide sequence: TGTGCCAGCAGATTGGGGAGGTACGAGCAGTACTTC.